The next 24 T cell receptor beta chains were all read from a single sample in a study of T cells in Graves' hyperthyroidism and ophthalmopathy. Researchers took RNA transcripts and amplified the TCR beta CDR3 regions from them. The TCR CDR3 was amplified in a first-round RT-PCR using the HTBI primer set. TCRdb analysed the multiplex PCR reads with MiXCR anew, one entry per CDR3 protein. The sample yields around 280,000 distinct CDR3 sequences, 13% seen once. The sequenced sample consisted of blood. The receptors derive from a young woman with Graves' hyperthyroidism that later progressed to Graves' ophthalmopathy.

J is TRBJ2-1 and V is TRBV28, with TRBD1 as a possible D gene (6 bases). CDR3 size: 16 residues. V gave up 3 bases and J gave up 5 bases, with 17 bases separating them. Germline V gene sequence: CDR1 MDHEN, CDR2 SYDVKM. DNA of the CDR3: TGTGCCAGCAGTTTTGTCGAGGGGGAGAGGCACAATGAGCAGTTCTTC. It specifies CASSFVEGERHNEQFF.

Many counts were recorded for this clonotype. The chain carries TRBV11-2 and TRBJ2-2; maybe TRBD1 (5 bases). The CDR3 covers 11 residues. Germline loops: CDR1 SGHAT, CDR2 FQNNGV. With 5 bases removed from V and 7 bases from J, the gap between germline ends came to 5 bases. The CDR3 sequence: CASSDSGELFF. The CDR3 coding sequence is TGTGCCAGCAGCGACAGCGGGGAGCTGTTTTTT.

This clonotype was seen many times. This chain links TRBV3-1 with TRBJ2-1, with TRBD2 identical over 10 bases. Unmatched junction bases numbered 2, after V lost 1 base and J lost 2 bases. This CDR3 is 16 amino acids long. In germline, CDR1 is LGHDT, CDR2 YNNKEL (reference sequence). For the CDR3, the DNA is TGTGCCAGCAGCCAAGGGACTAGCGGCCCCTACAATGAGCAGTTCTTC. It codes for CASSQGTSGPYNEQFF.

At least ten counts were recorded for this clonotype. This chain uses TRBV7-2 with TRBJ2-7; D unclear. CDR3 length: 16 amino acids. In germline, CDR1 is SGHTA, CDR2 FQGNSA. The V and J ends lost 0 bases and 4 bases respectively, with 16 bases between them. CDR3 sequence reads: CASSLARSQVSYEQYF. In DNA form, the CDR3 reads TGTGCCAGCAGCTTAGCGCGGTCCCAGGTGTCTTACGAGCAGTACTTC.

This clonotype appeared many times. This chain links TRBV5-6 with TRBJ2-7; the D is unclear. Germline V gene sequence: CDR1 SGHDT, CDR2 YYEEEE. CDR3 size: 14 residues. V lost 0 bases and J lost 3, with 10 bases in between. In DNA, the CDR3 is TGTGCCAGCAGCTTGGAGGCAGGATACTACGAGCAGTACTTC. Amino acids: CASSLEAGYYEQYF. The full variable domain, its missing parts supplied by reference TRBV5-6 and TRBJ2-7, is DAGVTQSPTHLIKTRGQQVTLRCSPKSGHDTVSWYQQALGQGPQFIFQYYEEEERQRGNFPDRFSGHQFPNYSSELNVNALLLGDSALYLCASSLEAGYYEQYFGPGTRLTVT.

For this clonotype: Possible read error: a much larger clone is one base away. The genes are TRBV19 and TRBJ1-1; 7 bases match TRBD1. The ends lost 6 bases at V and 2 bases at J; junction bases unmatched: 9. The V gene's germline CDR1 is LNHDA and CDR2 SQIVND (reference sequence). The CDR3 sequence is 15 residues long. This chain's CDR3 is CASRLRQGGNTEAFF. The CDR3 DNA sequence: TGTGCCAGTAGACTTAGACAGGGTGGCAACACTGAAGCTTTCTTT.

This clonotype was recorded at least ten times. This chain joins TRBV12-3 or TRBV12-4 and TRBJ1-1, with unresolved D. The CDR3 is 14 residues long. With 6 bases removed from V and 4 bases from J, the gap between germline ends came to 15 bases. Written as DNA, the CDR3 is TGTGCCAGCAGCCTTACTGGGAGTGGCACTGAAGCTTTCTTT. Translation gives CASSLTGSGTEAFF.

This clonotype turned up a few times. The chain joins TRBV20-1 to TRBJ1-2; 8 bases are a match to TRBD1. J lost 4 bases, V lost 5 bases, and 6 bases had no gene match. This CDR3 contains 13 residues. Germline V gives CDR1 DFQATT, CDR2 SNEGSKA (reference sequence). The CDR3 bases are TGCAGTGCTGCAGGGGGCGCAGGCTATGGCTACACCTTC. Amino acid sequence: CSAAGGAGYGYTF.

The gene calls are TRBV27 and TRBJ2-5; TRBD1 aligns across 7 bases. This CDR3 comprises 15 residues. V dropped 4 bases and J dropped 5; count of bases not matched to a gene: 10. The V gene's germline CDR1 is MNHEY and CDR2 SMNVEV (reference sequence). CDR3 coding DNA: TGTGCCAGCAGTTCGGGAACAGGGGAGAGGGAGACCCAGTACTTC. Its translation is CASSSGTGERETQYF.

This clonotype was found many times. This rearrangement joins TRBV4-3 to TRBJ2-3; 7 positions match TRBD2. The CDR3 has 15 amino acids. The V gene's germline CDR1 is LGHNA and CDR2 YSLEER. The junction had 2 bases not matched to a gene; V was cut back by 1 base and J by 1 base. The CDR3 here is CASSQASGGTDTQYF. The CDR3 DNA reads TGCGCCAGCAGCCAAGCTAGCGGAGGCACAGATACGCAGTATTTT.

The V call is TRBV28, the J call TRBJ1-2; the D gene is possibly TRBD1 (6 bases). V was clipped by 6 bases and J by 7 bases, with 15 bases between them. Germline CDR1 reads MDHEN; CDR2 reads SYDVKM. This CDR3 has 13 residues. CDR3 region: CASSETGMAGYTF. Here the CDR3 DNA reads TGTGCCAGCAGCGAAACAGGGATGGCTGGCTACACCTTC.

The table lists this clonotype with many counts. The rearrangement links TRBV5-1 to TRBJ2-1; 10 nucleotides agree with TRBD2. Germline CDR1 is SGHRS and CDR2 is YFSETQ. The V gene end was trimmed by 7 bases and the J gene end by 4 bases; junction bases not matched to a gene: 5. CDR3 length: 14 residues. DNA for the CDR3: TGCGCCAGCGGAACTAGCGGGGAATACAATGAGCAGTTCTTC. As protein: CASGTSGEYNEQFF.

With respect to this clonotype: This could be a read error, since a much larger clone is one nucleotide away. This chain links TRBV28 with TRBJ2-3; TRBD2 agrees at 11 bases. V was clipped by 7 bases and J by 2 bases; unmatched bases: 11. The CDR3 extends over 17 amino acids. Germline values: CDR1 MDHEN, CDR2 SYDVKM. This CDR3 reads CASTRLAGGIPTDTQYF. The CDR3 DNA sequence: TGTGCCAGCACGAGGTTAGCGGGAGGGATCCCCACAGATACGCAGTATTTT. The full variable domain, rest sourced from reference TRBV28 and TRBJ2-3, is DVKVTQSSRYLVKRTGEKVFLECVQDMDHENMFWYRQDPGLGLRLIYFSYDVKMKEKGDIPEGYSVSREKKERFSLILESASTNQTSMYLCASTRLAGGIPTDTQYFGPGTRLTVL.

This clonotype was seen ten or more times. The V call is TRBV18, the J call TRBJ2-7; TRBD2 matches at 10 bases. CDR3 size: 18 residues. V lost 0 bases to trimming and J lost 7 bases; unmatched junction nucleotides: 15. Per germline, CDR1 KGHSH and CDR2 LQKENI. CDR3 in DNA: TGTGCCAGCTCACCACCCCAACTATGGACTAGCGGCGCGGGGGAGCAGTACTTC. Protein product: CASSPPQLWTSGAGEQYF.

The rearrangement uses TRBV27 and TRBJ2-3, with D possibly TRBD2 on 6 matching bases. The CDR3 is made up of 11 amino acids. V was cut by 2 bases and J by 10 bases, with 7 bases left in between. In germline, CDR1 is MNHEY, CDR2 SMNVEV (reference sequence). CDR3 loop: CASSLAGSQYF. The CDR3 DNA follows: TGTGCCAGCAGTTTAGCGGGATCGCAGTATTTT.

The chain has TRBV18 and TRBJ2-5; D not certain. Per the germline V gene, CDR1 is KGHSH and CDR2 is LQKENI. Trimming shortened V by 3 bases and J by 5 bases, and 7 bases separated the two germline ends. This CDR3 is 12 amino acids long. This CDR3 reads CASSPDAETQYF. The CDR3 DNA reads as TGTGCCAGCTCACCCGACGCGGAGACCCAGTACTTC. The full variable domain, with the rest looked up from reference TRBV18 and TRBJ2-5, is NAGVMQNPRHLVRRRGQEARLRCSPMKGHSHVYWYRQLPEEGLKFMVYLQKENIIDESGMPKERFSAEFPKEGPSILRIQQVVRGDSAAYFCASSPDAETQYFGPGTRLLVL.

This clonotype was counted ten times or more. The V call is TRBV27, the J call TRBJ2-7; 8 nucleotides align to TRBD1. Germline CDR1 and CDR2: MNHEY and SMNVEV (reference sequence). This CDR3 has 12 residues. Trimming cost V 6 bases and J 6 bases; bases outside gene matches: 4. The CDR3 nucleotides are TGTGCCAGCAGGGGTGACAGGGGCGAGCAGTACTTC. Protein product: CASRGDRGEQYF.

This clonotype was seen repeatedly, ten times or more. The chain has TRBV11-2 and TRBJ2-2; 8 nucleotides align to TRBD2. Unmatched junction bases numbered 17, after V lost 7 bases and J lost 7 bases. This CDR3 comprises 17 residues. In germline, CDR1 is SGHAT, CDR2 FQNNGV. The CDR3 reads CASNFRIAGFTDGELFF. CDR3 nucleotide sequence: TGTGCCAGCAATTTTCGTATAGCGGGATTTACAGACGGGGAGCTGTTTTTT.

The CDR3 region has the DNA TGCGCCAGCAGCCAAGAGGGGACCTTCAATGAGCAGTTCTTC. Its protein product is CASSQEGTFNEQFF. The rearrangement joins TRBV4-1 to TRBJ2-1, with D perhaps TRBD1 or TRBD2 (5 bases each). Germline-derived CDR1 and CDR2 are MGHRA and YSYEKL. The V end was cut by 0 bases, the J end by 6 bases, with 9 bases between. The CDR3 contains 14 residues.

There are many counts of this clonotype. V usage is TRBV3-1 and J usage is TRBJ2-1, with no clear D. CDR1 is LGHDT, CDR2 YNNKEL, per germline (reference sequence). The V end was cut by 4 bases, the J end by 9 bases, with 7 bases between. The CDR3 has 11 residues. The CDR3 nucleotides are TGTGCCAGCAGCCGAAGACTTGAGCAGTTCTTC. Translated: CASSRRLEQFF.

This clonotype was detected a few times. V gene TRBV3-2 combines with J gene TRBJ2-7; the table names TRBD1, a call not compared with the DNA. TRBV3-2 is shown as a pseudogene. This CDR3 is built from 15 residues. CDR3 nucleotide sequence: TGTGCCAGCAGCCAAGAAGGGTTGATAGCAGGGGAGCAGTACTTC. This encodes CASSQEGLIAGEQYF.

The CDR3 loop is CASSFEIPNTGELFF. CDR3 nucleotide sequence: TGTGCCAGCAGCTTTGAGATACCGAACACCGGGGAGCTGTTTTTT. The chain carries TRBV7-9 and TRBJ2-2; D is uncertain. The CDR3 has 15 residues. Trimming removed 3 bases from V and 0 bases from J, with 8 bases in between. CDR1 is SEHNR, CDR2 FQNEAQ, per germline (reference sequence).

This clonotype showed up many times. The rearrangement links TRBV3-1 to TRBJ2-1; tentatively, D is TRBD2 (5 bases). This CDR3 comprises 15 residues. Germline CDR1 and CDR2: LGHDT and YNNKEL (reference sequence). The V gene lost 1 base and the J gene lost 8 bases, with 15 bases spanning the gap. The CDR3 here is CASSQATRSGDEQFF. CDR3 nucleotide sequence: TGTGCCAGCAGCCAAGCGACCCGGAGCGGCGATGAGCAGTTCTTC.

In this sample, this clonotype turned up many times. The chain combines TRBV7-9 with TRBJ1-2; unclear D gene. This CDR3 is built from 14 residues. Germline assignment: CDR1 SEHNR and CDR2 FQNEAQ (reference sequence). V lost 5 bases, J lost 6 bases, and 16 bases lay in between. Here the CDR3 DNA reads TGTGCCAGCAGCCTAAAGACGGGCGAGGATGGCTACACCTTC. As protein: CASSLKTGEDGYTF. The variable domain in full, completed from reference TRBV7-9 and TRBJ1-2, reads DTGVSQNPRHKITKRGQNVTFRCDPISEHNRLYWYRQTLGQGPEFLTYFQNEAQLEKSRLLSDRFSAERPKGSFSTLEIQRTEQGDSAMYLCASSLKTGEDGYTFGSGTRLTVV.